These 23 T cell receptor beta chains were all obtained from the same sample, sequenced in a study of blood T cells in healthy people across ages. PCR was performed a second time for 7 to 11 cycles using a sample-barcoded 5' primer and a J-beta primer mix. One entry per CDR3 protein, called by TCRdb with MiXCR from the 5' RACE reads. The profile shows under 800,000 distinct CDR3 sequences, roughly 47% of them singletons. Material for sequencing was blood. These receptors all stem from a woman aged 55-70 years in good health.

The DNA of the CDR3 is TGTGCCAGCACACAGGGGAACTATGGCTACACCTTC. Protein sequence: CASTQGNYGYTF. This chain connects TRBV25-1 to TRBJ1-2, with 7 bases fitting TRBD1. Looked up from germline, CDR1 is MGHDK and CDR2 is SYGVNS. V lost 7 bases and J lost 2; bases outside the gene matches: 1. This CDR3 has 12 residues.

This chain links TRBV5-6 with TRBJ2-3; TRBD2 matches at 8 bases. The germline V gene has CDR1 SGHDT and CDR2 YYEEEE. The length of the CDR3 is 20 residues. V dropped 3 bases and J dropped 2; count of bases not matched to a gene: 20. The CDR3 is CASSYIGTRAFGLSTDTQYF. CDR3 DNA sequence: TGTGCCAGCAGCTACATAGGGACTAGGGCTTTTGGGTTATCCACAGATACGCAGTATTTT.

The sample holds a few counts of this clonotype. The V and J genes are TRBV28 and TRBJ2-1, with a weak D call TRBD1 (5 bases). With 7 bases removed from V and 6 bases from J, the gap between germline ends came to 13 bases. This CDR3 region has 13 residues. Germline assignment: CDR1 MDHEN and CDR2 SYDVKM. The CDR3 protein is CASTIQVANEQFF. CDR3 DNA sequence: TGTGCCAGCACCATACAGGTGGCCAATGAGCAGTTCTTC. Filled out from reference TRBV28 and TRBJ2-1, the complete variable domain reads DVKVTQSSRYLVKRTGEKVFLECVQDMDHENMFWYRQDPGLGLRLIYFSYDVKMKEKGDIPEGYSVSREKKERFSLILESASTNQTSMYLCASTIQVANEQFFGPGTRLTVL.

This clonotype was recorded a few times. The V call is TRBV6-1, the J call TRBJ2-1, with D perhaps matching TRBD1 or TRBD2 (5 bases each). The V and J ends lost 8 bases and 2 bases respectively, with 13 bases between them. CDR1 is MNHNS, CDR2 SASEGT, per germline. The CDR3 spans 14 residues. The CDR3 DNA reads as TGTGCCAGCCAACGGGTGGGGGCCTACAATGAGCAGTTCTTC. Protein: CASQRVGAYNEQFF.

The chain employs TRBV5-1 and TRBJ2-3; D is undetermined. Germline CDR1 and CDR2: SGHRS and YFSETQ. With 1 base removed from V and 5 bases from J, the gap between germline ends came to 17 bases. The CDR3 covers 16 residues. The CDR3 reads CASSLWSSAAGDTQYF. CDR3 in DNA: TGCGCCAGCAGCTTGTGGTCGAGCGCCGCTGGAGATACGCAGTATTTT.

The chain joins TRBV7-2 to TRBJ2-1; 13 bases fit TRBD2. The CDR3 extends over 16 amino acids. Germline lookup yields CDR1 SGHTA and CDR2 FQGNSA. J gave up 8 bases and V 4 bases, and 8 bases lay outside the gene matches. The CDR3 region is CASSSAAGLAGHEQFF. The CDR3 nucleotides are TGTGCCAGCAGCTCTGCCGCGGGACTAGCGGGGCATGAGCAGTTCTTC. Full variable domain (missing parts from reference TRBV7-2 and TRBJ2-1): GAGVSQSPSNKVTEKGKDVELRCDPISGHTALYWYRQSLGQGLEFLIYFQGNSAPDKSGLPSDRFSAERTGGSVSTLTIQRTQQEDSAVYLCASSSAAGLAGHEQFFGPGTRLTVL.

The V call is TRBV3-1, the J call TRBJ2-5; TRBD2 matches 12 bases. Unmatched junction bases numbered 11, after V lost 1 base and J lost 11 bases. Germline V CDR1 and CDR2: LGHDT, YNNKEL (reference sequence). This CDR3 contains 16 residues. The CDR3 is CASSQGGLAGWDEQYF. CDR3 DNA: TGTGCCAGCAGCCAAGGAGGACTAGCGGGGTGGGATGAGCAGTACTTC.

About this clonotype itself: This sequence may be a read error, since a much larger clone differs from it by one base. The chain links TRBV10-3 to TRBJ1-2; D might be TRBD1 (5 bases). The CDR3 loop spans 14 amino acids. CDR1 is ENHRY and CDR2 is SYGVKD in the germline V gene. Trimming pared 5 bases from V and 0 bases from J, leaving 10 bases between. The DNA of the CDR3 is TGTGCCATCAGTCTAGGGGCGACTAACTATGGCTACACCTTC. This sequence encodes CAISLGATNYGYTF.

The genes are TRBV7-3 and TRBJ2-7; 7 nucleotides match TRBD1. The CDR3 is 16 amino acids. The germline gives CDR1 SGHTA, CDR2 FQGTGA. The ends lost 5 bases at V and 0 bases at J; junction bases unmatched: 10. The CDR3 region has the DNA TGTGCCAGCAGCAGGACCGGGACAGATTTCTCCTACGAGCAGTACTTC. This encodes CASSRTGTDFSYEQYF.

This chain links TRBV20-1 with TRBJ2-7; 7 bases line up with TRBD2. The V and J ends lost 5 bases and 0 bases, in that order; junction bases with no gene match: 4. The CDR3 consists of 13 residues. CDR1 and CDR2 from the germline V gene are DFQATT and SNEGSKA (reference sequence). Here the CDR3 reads CSAHGGSSYEQYF. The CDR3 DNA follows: TGCAGTGCTCATGGCGGGAGCTCCTACGAGCAGTACTTC.

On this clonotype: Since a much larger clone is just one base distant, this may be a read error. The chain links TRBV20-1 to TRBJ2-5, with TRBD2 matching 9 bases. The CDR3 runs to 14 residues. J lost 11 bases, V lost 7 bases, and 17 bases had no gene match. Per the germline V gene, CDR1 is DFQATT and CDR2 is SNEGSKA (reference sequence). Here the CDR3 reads CSVKAGGGGGEQYF. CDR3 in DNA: TGCAGTGTTAAAGCGGGAGGTGGTGGGGGTGAGCAGTACTTC.

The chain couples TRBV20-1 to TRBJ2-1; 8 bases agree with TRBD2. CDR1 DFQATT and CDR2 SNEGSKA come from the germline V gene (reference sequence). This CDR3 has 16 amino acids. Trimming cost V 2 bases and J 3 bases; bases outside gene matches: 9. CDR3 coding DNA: TGCAGTGCTAGATCGTCGTCTAGCGGGTACTACAATGAGCAGTTCTTC. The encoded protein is CSARSSSSGYYNEQFF.

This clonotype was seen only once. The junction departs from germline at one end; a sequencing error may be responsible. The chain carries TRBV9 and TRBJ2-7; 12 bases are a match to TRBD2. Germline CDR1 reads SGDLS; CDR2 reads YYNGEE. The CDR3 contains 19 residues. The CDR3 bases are TGTGCCAGCAGTGTAGGGCCCGGGACATCTAGACTAGCGGGAGAGGAGCAGTACTTC. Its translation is CASSVGPGTSRLAGEEQYF.

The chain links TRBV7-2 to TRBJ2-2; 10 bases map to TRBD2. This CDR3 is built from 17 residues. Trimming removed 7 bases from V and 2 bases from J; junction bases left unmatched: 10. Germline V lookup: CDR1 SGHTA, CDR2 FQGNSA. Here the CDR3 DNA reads TGTGCCAGCACCGAGCGGGGGGGACTACATAACACCGGGGAGCTGTTTTTT. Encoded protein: CASTERGGLHNTGELFF.

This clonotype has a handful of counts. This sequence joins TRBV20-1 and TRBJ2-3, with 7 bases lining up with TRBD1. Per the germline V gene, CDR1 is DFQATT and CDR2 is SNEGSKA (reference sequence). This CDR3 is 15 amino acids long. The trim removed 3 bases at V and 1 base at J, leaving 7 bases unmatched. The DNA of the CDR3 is TGCAGTGCTAGTGACACCGGGACAGGCACAGATACGCAGTATTTT. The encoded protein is CSASDTGTGTDTQYF.

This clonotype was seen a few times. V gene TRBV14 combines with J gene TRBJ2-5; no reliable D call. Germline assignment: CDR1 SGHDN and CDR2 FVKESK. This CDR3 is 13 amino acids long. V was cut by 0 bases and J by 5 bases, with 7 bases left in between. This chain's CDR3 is CASSQERRETQYF. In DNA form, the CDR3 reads TGTGCCAGCAGCCAAGAGAGGCGGGAGACCCAGTACTTC.

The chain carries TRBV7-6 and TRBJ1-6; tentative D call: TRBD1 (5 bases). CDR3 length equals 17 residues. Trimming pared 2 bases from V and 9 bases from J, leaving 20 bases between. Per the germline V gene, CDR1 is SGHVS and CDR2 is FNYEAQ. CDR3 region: CASSLQGREGLASPLHF. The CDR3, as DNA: TGTGCCAGCAGCTTACAGGGCAGGGAAGGGCTTGCTTCACCCCTCCACTTT.

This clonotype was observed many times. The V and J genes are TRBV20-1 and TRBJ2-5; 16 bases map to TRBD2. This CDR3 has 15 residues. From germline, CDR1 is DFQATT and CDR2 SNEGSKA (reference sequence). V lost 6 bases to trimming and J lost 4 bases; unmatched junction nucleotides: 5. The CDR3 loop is CSAGTSGGAGETQYF. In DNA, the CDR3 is TGCAGTGCCGGGACTAGCGGGGGGGCGGGAGAGACCCAGTACTTC.

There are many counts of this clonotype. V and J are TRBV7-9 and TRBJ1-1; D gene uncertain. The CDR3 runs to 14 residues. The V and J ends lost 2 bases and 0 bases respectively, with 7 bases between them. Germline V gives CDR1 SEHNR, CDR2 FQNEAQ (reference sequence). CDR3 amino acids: CASSLSRLNTEAFF. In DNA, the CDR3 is TGTGCCAGCAGCTTATCCAGATTGAACACTGAAGCTTTCTTT. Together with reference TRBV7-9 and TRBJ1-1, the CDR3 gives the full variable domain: DTGVSQNPRHKITKRGQNVTFRCDPISEHNRLYWYRQTLGQGPEFLTYFQNEAQLEKSRLLSDRFSAERPKGSFSTLEIQRTEQGDSAMYLCASSLSRLNTEAFFGQGTRLTVV.

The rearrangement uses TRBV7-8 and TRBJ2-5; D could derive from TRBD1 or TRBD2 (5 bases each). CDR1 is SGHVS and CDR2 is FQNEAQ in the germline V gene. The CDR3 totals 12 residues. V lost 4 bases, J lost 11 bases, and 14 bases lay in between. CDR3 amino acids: CASSYPSREQYF. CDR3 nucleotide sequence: TGTGCCAGCAGCTATCCTAGCAGGGAGCAGTACTTC. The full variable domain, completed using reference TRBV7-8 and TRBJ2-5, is GAGVSQSPRYKVAKRGQDVALRCDPISGHVSLFWYQQALGQGPEFLTYFQNEAQLDKSGLPSDRFFAERPEGSVSTLKIQRTQQEDSAVYLCASSYPSREQYFGPGTRLLVL.

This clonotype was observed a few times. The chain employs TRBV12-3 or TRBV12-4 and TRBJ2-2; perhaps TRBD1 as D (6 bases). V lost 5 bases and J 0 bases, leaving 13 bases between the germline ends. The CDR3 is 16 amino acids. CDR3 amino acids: CASSTSGTSNTGELFF. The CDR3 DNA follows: TGTGCCAGCAGTACGTCAGGGACATCGAACACCGGGGAGCTGTTTTTT.

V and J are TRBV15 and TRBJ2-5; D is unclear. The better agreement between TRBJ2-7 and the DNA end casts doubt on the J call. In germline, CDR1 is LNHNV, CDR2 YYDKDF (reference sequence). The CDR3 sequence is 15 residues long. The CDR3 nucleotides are TGTGCCACCAGCAGAGATAGGGCAGAAGCCTACGAGCAGTACTTC. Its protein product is CATSRDRAEAYEQYF.

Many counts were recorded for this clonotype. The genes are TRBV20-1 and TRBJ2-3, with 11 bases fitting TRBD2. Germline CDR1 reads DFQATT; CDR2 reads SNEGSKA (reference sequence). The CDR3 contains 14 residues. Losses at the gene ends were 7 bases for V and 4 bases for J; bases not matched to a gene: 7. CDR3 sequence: CSGLTSGISDTQYF. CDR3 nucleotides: TGCAGTGGCCTGACTAGCGGGATCTCAGATACGCAGTATTTT.